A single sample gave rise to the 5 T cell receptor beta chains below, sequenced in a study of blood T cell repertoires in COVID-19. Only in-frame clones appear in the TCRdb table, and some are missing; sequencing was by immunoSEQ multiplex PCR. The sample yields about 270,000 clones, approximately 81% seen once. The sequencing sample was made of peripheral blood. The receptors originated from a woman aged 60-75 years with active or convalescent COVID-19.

In DNA form, the CDR3 reads TGTGCCAGCAGTTCTCGGACAGGAGCCGTACCTAACTATGGCTACACCTTC. The encoded protein is CASSSRTGAVPNYGYTF. The chain uses TRBV5-6 and TRBJ1-2; TRBD1 matches 7 bases. Unmatched junction bases numbered 13, after V lost 5 bases and J lost 0 bases. Germline lookup yields CDR1 SGHDT and CDR2 YYEEEE. This CDR3 spans 17 amino acids.

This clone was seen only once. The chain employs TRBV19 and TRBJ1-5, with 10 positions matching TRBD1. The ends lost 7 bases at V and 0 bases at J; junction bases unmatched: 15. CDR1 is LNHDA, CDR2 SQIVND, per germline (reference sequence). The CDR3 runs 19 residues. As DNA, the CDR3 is TGTGCCAGTAAACTCTTTGGGACAGGGGCCCCGTATAGCAATCAGCCCCAGCATTTT. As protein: CASKLFGTGAPYSNQPQHF.

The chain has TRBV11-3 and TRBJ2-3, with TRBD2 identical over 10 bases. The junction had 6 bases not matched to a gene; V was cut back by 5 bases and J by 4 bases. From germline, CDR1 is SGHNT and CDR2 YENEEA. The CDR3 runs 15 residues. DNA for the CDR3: TGTGCCAGCAGCCGAGGGACTAGCGTCGCAGATACGCAGTATTTT. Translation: CASSRGTSVADTQYF.

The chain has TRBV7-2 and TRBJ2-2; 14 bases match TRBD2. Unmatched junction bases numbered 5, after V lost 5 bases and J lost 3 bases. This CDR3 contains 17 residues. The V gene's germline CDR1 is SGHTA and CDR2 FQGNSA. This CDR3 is CASSLRGLAGDTGELFF. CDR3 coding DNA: TGTGCCAGCAGCCTCAGGGGACTAGCGGGGGACACCGGGGAGCTGTTTTTT.

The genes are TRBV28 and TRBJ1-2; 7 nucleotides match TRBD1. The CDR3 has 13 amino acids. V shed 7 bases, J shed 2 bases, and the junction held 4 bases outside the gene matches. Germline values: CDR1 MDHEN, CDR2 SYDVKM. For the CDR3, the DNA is TGTGCCAGCACCTGGGACAGAAACTATGGCTACACCTTC. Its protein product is CASTWDRNYGYTF.